The present T cell receptor beta chain was sequenced within a study of T cell responses to AZD1222 COVID-19 vaccine. Per the germline V gene, CDR1 is GTSNPN and CDR2 is SVGIG (reference sequence). The CDR3 loop spans 13 amino acids. Trimming took off 8 bases at V and 7 bases at J, with 17 bases between the two ends. Concerning this clone: Its antigen is unidentified.

Study outcomes and limitations: Variant regions that are unmutated are reportedly the target of nearly half of spike-specific TCRs.

Sequencing was performed with immunoSEQ multiplex PCR; in TCRdb, only in-frame clones are kept and a portion is missing. The sample lists some 110,000 clones, approximately 90% seen once, with roughly 9.2% in the top ten. The rearrangement links TRBV30 to TRBJ1-4; D is possibly TRBD1 (5 bases). This TCR was sampled from an adult in good health. The source material was peripheral blood, sampled on day 0 of AZD1222 vaccination. As DNA, the CDR3 is TGTGCCGCTCCCCGCAGGGAGGGTGAAAAACTGTTTTTT. It specifies CAAPRREGEKLFF.